The T cell receptor beta chain under discussion was sequenced for a study of human T cells and chemical hapten exposure. Points from the study as a whole: Expanded TCRs produced significantly more large CDR3 similarity clusters than controls did.

Indicated time point: pre-sensitization, week 0. The sample's treatment: therapeutic diphenylcyclopropenone sensitization with weekly scalp DPC. The germline CDR1 and CDR2 sequences are SGHKS and YYEKEE (reference sequence). V lost 2 bases to trimming and J lost 0 bases, with 6 bases between them. There are 14 residues in the CDR3. This clonotype was found many times. The target antigen is unknown. TCRdb analysed the RACE reads with MiXCR anew, one entry per CDR3 protein. The data hold roughly 90,000 distinct CDR3 sequences, with 8% to 10% observed a single time. The V gene is TRBV5-5, the J gene TRBJ1-5; D uncertain. Sequencing used whole blood, obtained in connection with sensitization to the hapten diphenylcyclopropenone (DPC). This receptor was identified in a woman in her thirties or forties with alopecia areata. Some clones in this sample may be carry-over from other donors' samples. CDR3 DNA: TGTGCCAGCAGCTTTGGACTTAGCAATCAGCCCCAGCATTTT. Residues: CASSFGLSNQPQHF.